This entry is about one TCR beta chain. What it binds is unknown. These data come from a study of blood T cells in healthy people across ages. Study conclusions and caveats: The recorded TCR beta diversity per million T cells decreased in a roughly linear manner with age. Estimated diversity across one million T cells was deemed an underestimate. The study could not conclusively compare naive and antigen-experienced cells, given its unsorted PBMCs.

For the second PCR, which ran for roughly 6 to 12 cycles, a sample-barcoded 5' primer and a J-beta primer mix were used. TCRdb reanalysed the 5' RACE reads using MiXCR and keeps one entry per CDR3 protein. Among about 730,000 distinct CDR3 sequences listed, approximately 43% were seen once. V lost 6 bases and J lost 2; bases outside the gene matches: 17. The CDR3 has 18 residues. Per sample, a minimum of 6.5 million PBMCs were isolated. Sequencing used blood. The origin of this receptor is a woman aged 60-75 years in good health. V usage is TRBV12-3 or TRBV12-4 and J usage is TRBJ2-7; 9 bases agree with TRBD1. The CDR3 nucleotides read TGTGCCAGCAGCCCGCATAGGCTAATACAGGGGGCCGCCTACGAGCAGTACTTC. Protein product: CASSPHRLIQGAAYEQYF.